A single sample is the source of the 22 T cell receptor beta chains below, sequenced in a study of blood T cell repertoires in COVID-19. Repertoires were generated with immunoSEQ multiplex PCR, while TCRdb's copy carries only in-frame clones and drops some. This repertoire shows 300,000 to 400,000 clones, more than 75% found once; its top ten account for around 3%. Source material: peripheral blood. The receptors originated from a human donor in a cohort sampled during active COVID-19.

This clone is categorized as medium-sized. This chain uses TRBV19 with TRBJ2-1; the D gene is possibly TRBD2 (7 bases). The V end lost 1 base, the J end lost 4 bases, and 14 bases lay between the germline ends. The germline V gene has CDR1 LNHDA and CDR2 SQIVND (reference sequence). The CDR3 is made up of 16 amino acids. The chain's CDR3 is CASSIVFRGAYNEQFF. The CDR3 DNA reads TGTGCCAGTAGTATAGTCTTCCGGGGGGCGTACAATGAGCAGTTCTTC.

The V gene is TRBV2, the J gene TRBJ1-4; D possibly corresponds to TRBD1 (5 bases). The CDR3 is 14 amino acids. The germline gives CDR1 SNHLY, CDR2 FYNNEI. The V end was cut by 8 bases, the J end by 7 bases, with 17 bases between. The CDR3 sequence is CASSRGRATEKLFF. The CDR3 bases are TGTGCCAGCTCAAGGGGCAGGGCGACTGAAAAACTGTTTTTT.

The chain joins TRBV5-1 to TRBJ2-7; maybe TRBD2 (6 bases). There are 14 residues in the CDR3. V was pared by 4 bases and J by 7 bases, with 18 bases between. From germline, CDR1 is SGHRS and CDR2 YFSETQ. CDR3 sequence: CASSPEGLPWEQYF. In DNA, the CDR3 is TGCGCCAGCAGCCCGGAGGGTTTACCCTGGGAGCAGTACTTC.

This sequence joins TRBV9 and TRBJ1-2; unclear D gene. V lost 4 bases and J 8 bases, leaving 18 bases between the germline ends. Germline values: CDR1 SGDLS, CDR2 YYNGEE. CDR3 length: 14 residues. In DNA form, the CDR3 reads TGTGCCAGCAGCCCAGAGTCTGGGCCTGAAGGCTACACCTTC. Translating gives CASSPESGPEGYTF.

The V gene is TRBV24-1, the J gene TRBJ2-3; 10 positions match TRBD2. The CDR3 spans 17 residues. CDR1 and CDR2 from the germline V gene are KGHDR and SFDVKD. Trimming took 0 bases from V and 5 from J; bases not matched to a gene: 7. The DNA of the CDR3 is TGTGCCACCAGTGATTTGGGCGGGACTAGCGCGATAGATACGCAGTATTTT. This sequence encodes CATSDLGGTSAIDTQYF.

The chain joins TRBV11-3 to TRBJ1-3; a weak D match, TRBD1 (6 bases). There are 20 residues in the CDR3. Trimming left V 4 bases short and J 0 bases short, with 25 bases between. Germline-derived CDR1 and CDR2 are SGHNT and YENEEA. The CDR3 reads CASSSLRSTGSGSSGNTIYF. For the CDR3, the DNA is TGTGCCAGCAGCTCACTAAGATCCACAGGGTCCGGTAGCTCTGGAAACACCATATATTTT.

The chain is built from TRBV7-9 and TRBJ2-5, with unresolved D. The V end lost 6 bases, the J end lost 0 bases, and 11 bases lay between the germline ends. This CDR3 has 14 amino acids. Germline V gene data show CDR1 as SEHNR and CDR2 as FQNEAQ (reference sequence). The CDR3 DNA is TGTGCCAGCAGTAAGTGGCAGGACCAAGAGACCCAGTACTTC. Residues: CASSKWQDQETQYF.

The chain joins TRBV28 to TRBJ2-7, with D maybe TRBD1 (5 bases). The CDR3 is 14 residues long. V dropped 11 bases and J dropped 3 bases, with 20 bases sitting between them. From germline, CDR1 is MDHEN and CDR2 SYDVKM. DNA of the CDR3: TGTGCCGGGTCCTCGATAGGACAATTCTACGAGCAGTACTTC. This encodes CAGSSIGQFYEQYF.

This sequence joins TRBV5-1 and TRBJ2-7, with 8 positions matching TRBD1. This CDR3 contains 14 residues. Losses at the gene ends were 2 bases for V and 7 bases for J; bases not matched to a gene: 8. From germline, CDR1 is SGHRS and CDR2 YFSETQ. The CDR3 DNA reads TGCGCCAGCAGCTTAGGACAGGGTGGCCGGGAGCAGTACTTC. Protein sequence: CASSLGQGGREQYF.

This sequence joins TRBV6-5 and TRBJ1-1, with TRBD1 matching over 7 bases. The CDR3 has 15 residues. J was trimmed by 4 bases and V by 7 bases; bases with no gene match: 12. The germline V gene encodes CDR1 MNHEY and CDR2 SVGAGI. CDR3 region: CASMRDSAGSTEAFF. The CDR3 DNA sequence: TGTGCCAGCATGAGGGACAGCGCGGGTAGCACTGAAGCTTTCTTT.

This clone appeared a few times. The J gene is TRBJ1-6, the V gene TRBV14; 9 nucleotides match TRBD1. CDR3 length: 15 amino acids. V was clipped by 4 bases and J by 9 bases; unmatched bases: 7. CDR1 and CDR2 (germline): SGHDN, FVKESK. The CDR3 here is CASSRSGTGSSPLHF. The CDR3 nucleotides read TGTGCCAGCAGCCGAAGCGGGACAGGGAGTTCACCCCTCCACTTT.

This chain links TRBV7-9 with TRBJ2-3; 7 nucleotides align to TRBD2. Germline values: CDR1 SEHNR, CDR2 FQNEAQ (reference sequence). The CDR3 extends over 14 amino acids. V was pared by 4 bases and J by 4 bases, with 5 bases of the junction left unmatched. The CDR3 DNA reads TGTGCCAGCAGCTCTAGGACTAGTTCAGATACGCAGTATTTT. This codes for CASSSRTSSDTQYF.

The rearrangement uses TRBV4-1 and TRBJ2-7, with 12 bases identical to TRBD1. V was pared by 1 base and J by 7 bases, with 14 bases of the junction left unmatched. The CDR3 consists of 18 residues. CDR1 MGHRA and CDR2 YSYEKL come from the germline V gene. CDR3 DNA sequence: TGCGCCAGCAGCCAAGTAATTAAAACCGGGACAGGGGGCAGTGAGCAGTACTTC. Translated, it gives CASSQVIKTGTGGSEQYF.

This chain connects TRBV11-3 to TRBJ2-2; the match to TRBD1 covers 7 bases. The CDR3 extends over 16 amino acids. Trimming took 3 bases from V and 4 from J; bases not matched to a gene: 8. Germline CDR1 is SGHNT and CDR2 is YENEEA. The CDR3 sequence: CASSFRTGLGTGELFF. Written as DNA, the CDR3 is TGTGCCAGCAGCTTCCGGACAGGCCTAGGCACCGGGGAGCTGTTTTTT.

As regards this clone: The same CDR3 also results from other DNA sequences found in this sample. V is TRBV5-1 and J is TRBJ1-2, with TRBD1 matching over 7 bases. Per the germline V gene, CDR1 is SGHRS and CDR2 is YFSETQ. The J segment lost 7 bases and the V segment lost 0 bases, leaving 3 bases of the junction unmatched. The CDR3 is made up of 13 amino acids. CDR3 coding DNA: TGCGCCAGCAGCTTGGGACAGGGTTCTGGCTACACCTTC. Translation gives CASSLGQGSGYTF. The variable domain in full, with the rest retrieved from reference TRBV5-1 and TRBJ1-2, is KAGVTQTPRYLIKTRGQQVTLSCSPISGHRSVSWYQQTPGQGLQFLFEYFSETQRNKGNFPGRFSGRQFSNSRSEMNVSTLELGDSALYLCASSLGQGSGYTFGSGTRLTVV.

CDR3 protein: CARKGGSIQETQYF. In DNA form, the CDR3 reads TGTGCCCGCAAAGGGGGCAGCATCCAAGAGACCCAGTACTTC. This chain connects TRBV2 to TRBJ2-5, with 7 bases matching TRBD1. This CDR3 spans 14 amino acids. The ends lost 11 bases at V and 1 base at J; junction bases unmatched: 10. Looked up from germline, CDR1 is SNHLY and CDR2 is FYNNEI.

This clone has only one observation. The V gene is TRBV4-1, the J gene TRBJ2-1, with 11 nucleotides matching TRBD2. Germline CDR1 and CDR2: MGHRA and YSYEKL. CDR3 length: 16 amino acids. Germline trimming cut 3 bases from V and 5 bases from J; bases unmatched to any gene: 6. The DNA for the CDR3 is TGCGCCAGCAGCCATCCTACTAGCGGGAGTAACAATGAGCAGTTCTTC. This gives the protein CASSHPTSGSNNEQFF.

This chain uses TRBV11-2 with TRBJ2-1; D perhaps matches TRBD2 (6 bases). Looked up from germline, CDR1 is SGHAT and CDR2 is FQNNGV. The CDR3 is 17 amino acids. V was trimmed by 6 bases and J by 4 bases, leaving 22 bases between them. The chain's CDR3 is CASRNTPGLLTYNEQFF. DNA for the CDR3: TGTGCCAGCAGAAATACACCGGGACTCTTAACTTACAATGAGCAGTTCTTC.

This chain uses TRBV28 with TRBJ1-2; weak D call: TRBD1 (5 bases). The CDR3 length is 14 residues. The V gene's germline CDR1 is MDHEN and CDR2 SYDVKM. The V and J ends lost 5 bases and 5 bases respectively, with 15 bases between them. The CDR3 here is CASSPWTNGYGYTF. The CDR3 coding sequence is TGTGCCAGCAGTCCTTGGACAAACGGGTATGGCTACACCTTC.

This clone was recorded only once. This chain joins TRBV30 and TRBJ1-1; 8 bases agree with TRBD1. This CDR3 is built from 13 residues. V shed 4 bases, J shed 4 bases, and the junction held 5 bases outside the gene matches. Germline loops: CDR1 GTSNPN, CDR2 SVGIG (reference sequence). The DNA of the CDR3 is TGTGCCTGGACCAGGGGGCCGGGCACTGAAGCTTTCTTT. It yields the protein CAWTRGPGTEAFF.

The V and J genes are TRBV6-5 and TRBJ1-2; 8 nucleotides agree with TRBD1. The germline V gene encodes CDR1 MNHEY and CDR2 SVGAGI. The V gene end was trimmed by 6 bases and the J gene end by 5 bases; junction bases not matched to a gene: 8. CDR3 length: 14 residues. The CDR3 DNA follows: TGTGCCAGCAGAGACCCAGGGGGCGAGTATGGCTACACCTTC. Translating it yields CASRDPGGEYGYTF.

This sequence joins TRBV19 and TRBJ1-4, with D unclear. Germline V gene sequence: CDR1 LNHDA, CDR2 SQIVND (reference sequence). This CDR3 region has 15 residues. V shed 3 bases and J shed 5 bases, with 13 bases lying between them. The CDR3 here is CASSINPGANEKLFF. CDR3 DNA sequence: TGTGCCAGTAGTATTAACCCCGGTGCCAATGAAAAACTGTTTTTT. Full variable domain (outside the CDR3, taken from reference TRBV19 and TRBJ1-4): DGGITQSPKYLFRKEGQNVTLSCEQNLNHDAMYWYRQDPGQGLRLIYYSQIVNDFQKGDIAEGYSVSREKKESFPLTVTSAQKNPTAFYLCASSINPGANEKLFFGSGTQLSVL.